The rows below give T cell receptor beta chains drawn from one sample of a study of blood T cell repertoires in COVID-19. TCRdb's copy holds only in-frame clones and misses some; the assay was immunoSEQ multiplex PCR. The repertoire includes 190,000 or so clones, roughly 85% of them detected once, and roughly a sixth sits in the top ten. The sequenced material came from PBMCs or T cells enriched from blood (not recorded which). These receptors all stem from a man aged 35 to 55 who had recovered from COVID-19. CDR3s include the opening cysteine and the closing phenylalanine or tryptophan. A D gene is named only where the DNA matches it firmly. Clone size is stated in some rows and not others, as once, few, many or a class when expanded.

clone_size: -
v_call: TRBV5-1
j_call: TRBJ2-3
d_call: TRBD1
cdr3_nt: TGCGCCAGCAGCTCCTCTCGGGACAGGGGGCTGAGAGATACGCAGTATTTT
cdr3_aa: CASSSSRDRGLRDTQYF

clone_size: -
v_call: TRBV3-1/TRBV3-2
j_call: TRBJ2-5
d_call: -
cdr3_nt: TGTGCCAGCAGCCAAGATCGGGGGGCCCTTCGGGGGGAGACCCAGTACTTC
cdr3_aa: CASSQDRGALRGETQYF

clone_size: -
v_call: TRBV4-3
j_call: TRBJ2-7
d_call: TRBD2
cdr3_nt: TGCGCCAGCAGCCAAGGTCCTAGCGGGAGGGCCGGTGGCGAGCAGTACTTC
cdr3_aa: CASSQGPSGRAGGEQYF

clone_size: -
v_call: TRBV29-1
j_call: TRBJ1-2
d_call: -
cdr3_nt: TGCAGCGTTGAAGCCAGAGTTGGTCGGGATGTTTTTGGCTACACCTTC
cdr3_aa: CSVEARVGRDVFGYTF

clone_size: -
v_call: TRBV4-1
j_call: TRBJ1-2
d_call: -
cdr3_nt: TGCGCCAGCAGCCAGGGCAGGAACTATGGCTACACCTTC
cdr3_aa: CASSQGRNYGYTF

clone_size: once
v_call: TRBV18
j_call: TRBJ2-3
d_call: TRBD1
cdr3_nt: TGTGCCAGCTCACCACAGAGGGACAGGGGGGCGACAGATACGCAGTATTTT
cdr3_aa: CASSPQRDRGATDTQYF

clone_size: -
v_call: TRBV5-1
j_call: TRBJ2-7
d_call: -
cdr3_nt: TGCGCCAGCAGCTTGGGGACTACCTACGAGCAGTACTTC
cdr3_aa: CASSLGTTYEQYF

clone_size: -
v_call: TRBV5-1
j_call: TRBJ1-3
d_call: -
cdr3_nt: TGCGCCAGCAGAGCGAGATATGGAAACACCATATATTTT
cdr3_aa: CASRARYGNTIYF

clone_size: -
v_call: TRBV6-4
j_call: TRBJ2-2
d_call: -
cdr3_nt: TGTGCCAGCAGTGACGAGGGTAGCGGGAACACCGGGGAGCTGTTTTTT
cdr3_aa: CASSDEGSGNTGELFF

clone_size: -
v_call: TRBV30
j_call: TRBJ1-1
d_call: TRBD1
cdr3_nt: TGTGCCTGGGAGACAGGGATGAACACTGAAGCTTTCTTT
cdr3_aa: CAWETGMNTEAFF

clone_size: -
v_call: TRBV6-5
j_call: TRBJ1-3
d_call: -
cdr3_nt: TGTGCCAGCGCCCCATCGCCGGCTGGAAACACCATATATTTT
cdr3_aa: CASAPSPAGNTIYF

clone_size: -
v_call: TRBV7-3
j_call: TRBJ2-5
d_call: -
cdr3_nt: TGTGCCAGCAGCCCACAGGGTCACCGAGAGACCCAGTACTTC
cdr3_aa: CASSPQGHRETQYF

clone_size: -
v_call: TRBV5-1
j_call: TRBJ2-3
d_call: TRBD1
cdr3_nt: TGCGCCAGCAGCTTAGGGCAGGGGGTTGGTACAGATACGCAGTATTTT
cdr3_aa: CASSLGQGVGTDTQYF

clone_size: -
v_call: TRBV5-8
j_call: TRBJ2-7
d_call: -
cdr3_nt: TGTGCCGGGGGCGGAGCCCTCTCCTACGAGCAGTACTTC
cdr3_aa: CAGGGALSYEQYF

clone_size: -
v_call: TRBV7-2
j_call: TRBJ2-7
d_call: -
cdr3_nt: TGTGCCAGCAGCTTAGGCCCAGATCTCTACGAGCAGTACTTC
cdr3_aa: CASSLGPDLYEQYF

clone_size: -
v_call: TRBV5-1
j_call: TRBJ2-3
d_call: TRBD2
cdr3_nt: TGCGCCAGCAGCTTGGGGCTAGCGGGAACAGATACGCAGTATTTT
cdr3_aa: CASSLGLAGTDTQYF

clone_size: once
v_call: TRBV19
j_call: TRBJ2-2
d_call: -
cdr3_nt: TGTGCCAGTAGTATAACAGTCTACACCGGGGAGCTGTTTTTT
cdr3_aa: CASSITVYTGELFF

clone_size: -
v_call: TRBV3-1/TRBV3-2
j_call: TRBJ1-3
d_call: TRBD1
cdr3_nt: TGTGCCAGCAGCCAGGAGACAGGGGTCGGAAACACCATATATTTT
cdr3_aa: CASSQETGVGNTIYF

clone_size: -
v_call: TRBV5-4
j_call: TRBJ2-1
d_call: -
cdr3_nt: TGTGCCAGCAGCGTCGACAGGCGGAATGAGCAGTTCTTC
cdr3_aa: CASSVDRRNEQFF

clone_size: -
v_call: TRBV11-3
j_call: TRBJ2-7
d_call: TRBD1
cdr3_nt: TGTGCCAGCAGCGGACAGGGGGGGGACTACGAGCAGTACTTC
cdr3_aa: CASSGQGGDYEQYF

clone_size: -
v_call: TRBV29-1
j_call: TRBJ1-1
d_call: -
cdr3_nt: TGCGTCGGTCTTGTGGGCGATTCGAACACTGAAGCTTTCTTT
cdr3_aa: CVGLVGDSNTEAFF

clone_size: -
v_call: TRBV29-1
j_call: TRBJ2-1
d_call: TRBD2
cdr3_nt: TGCAGCGTGCCGACTAGCCTGGAGCAGTTCTTC
cdr3_aa: CSVPTSLEQFF

clone_size: -
v_call: TRBV30
j_call: TRBJ2-5
d_call: -
cdr3_nt: TGTGCCTGGAGTGTACGATGGGGTGAGGGCCAAGAGACCCAGTACTTC
cdr3_aa: CAWSVRWGEGQETQYF

clone_size: -
v_call: TRBV11-2
j_call: TRBJ2-7
d_call: TRBD2
cdr3_nt: TGTGCCAGCAGCACGGGACTAGCGGGAACCTACGAGCAGTACTTC
cdr3_aa: CASSTGLAGTYEQYF

clone_size: -
v_call: TRBV5-1
j_call: TRBJ1-2
d_call: -
cdr3_nt: TGCGCCAGCAGCTTGGCCTTTCCGACAGGAGAGGCCTTGTTCTTC
cdr3_aa: CASSLAFPTGEALFF

clone_size: -
v_call: TRBV27
j_call: TRBJ2-2
d_call: TRBD2
cdr3_nt: TGTGCCAGCAATCCTAGCGGGAACACCGGGGAGCTGTTTTTT
cdr3_aa: CASNPSGNTGELFF

clone_size: -
v_call: TRBV7-9
j_call: TRBJ1-6
d_call: TRBD1
cdr3_nt: TGTGCCAGCAGCCCAGGGACAGGGGGAATTCGTTCACCCCTCCACTTT
cdr3_aa: CASSPGTGGIRSPLHF

clone_size: -
v_call: TRBV7-2
j_call: TRBJ1-2
d_call: TRBD1
cdr3_nt: TGTGCCAGCAGCCATGGGGGACTCCGGGACAGGGGATTGTATGGCTACACCTTC
cdr3_aa: CASSHGGLRDRGLYGYTF

clone_size: -
v_call: TRBV5-1
j_call: TRBJ2-1
d_call: TRBD2
cdr3_nt: TGCGCCAGCAGCCGCACTAGCGGGAGAACGAATGAGCAGTTCTTC
cdr3_aa: CASSRTSGRTNEQFF

clone_size: -
v_call: TRBV10-2
j_call: TRBJ2-5
d_call: -
cdr3_nt: TGCGCCAGCACCAGAGGGCTAAGCGGGACAGGAGAGACCCAGTACTTC
cdr3_aa: CASTRGLSGTGETQYF

clone_size: once
v_call: TRBV5-8
j_call: TRBJ1-2
d_call: -
cdr3_nt: TGTGCCAGCAGCTTGGGGGGGCTAATCTATGGCTACACCTTC
cdr3_aa: CASSLGGLIYGYTF

clone_size: -
v_call: TRBV6-5
j_call: TRBJ1-3
d_call: -
cdr3_nt: TGTGCCAGCAGTCTTGCAGGGGACTCTGGAAACACCATATATTTT
cdr3_aa: CASSLAGDSGNTIYF

clone_size: -
v_call: TRBV7-2
j_call: TRBJ1-5
d_call: -
cdr3_nt: TGTGCCAGCAGTTACAGGGTAAACCAGCCCCAGCATTTT
cdr3_aa: CASSYRVNQPQHF

clone_size: -
v_call: TRBV12-3/TRBV12-4
j_call: TRBJ2-7
d_call: -
cdr3_nt: TGTGCCAGCAGCTCGCTACAGGGACACGAGCAGTACTTC
cdr3_aa: CASSSLQGHEQYF

clone_size: once
v_call: TRBV21-1
j_call: TRBJ2-7
d_call: -
cdr3_nt: TGTGCCAGCAGCAGGGGGACAGCCTACGAGCAGTACTTC
cdr3_aa: CASSRGTAYEQYF

clone_size: -
v_call: TRBV6-2/TRBV6-3
j_call: TRBJ2-7
d_call: -
cdr3_nt: TGTGCCAGCAGTTACTCGGGGGCGCAACCGGGGAACGAGCAGTACTTC
cdr3_aa: CASSYSGAQPGNEQYF

clone_size: -
v_call: TRBV9
j_call: TRBJ2-4
d_call: -
cdr3_nt: TGTGCCAGCAGTATTATGGACAGCCCCAAAAACATTCAGTACTTC
cdr3_aa: CASSIMDSPKNIQYF

clone_size: once
v_call: TRBV18
j_call: TRBJ1-2
d_call: -
cdr3_nt: TGTGCCAGCTCATCAGGCCAGGGGCCGCAAGCCTATGGCTACACCTTC
cdr3_aa: CASSSGQGPQAYGYTF

clone_size: -
v_call: TRBV28
j_call: TRBJ1-5
d_call: -
cdr3_nt: TGTGCCAGCAGTTTCACAGCAGGGGCTAGCAATCAGCCCCAGCATTTT
cdr3_aa: CASSFTAGASNQPQHF

clone_size: -
v_call: TRBV6-2/TRBV6-3
j_call: TRBJ1-5
d_call: -
cdr3_nt: TGTGCCAGCATCCCGTCCAGTCCTCGTTATAGCAATCAGCCCCAGCATTTT
cdr3_aa: CASIPSSPRYSNQPQHF

clone_size: -
v_call: TRBV19
j_call: TRBJ1-5
d_call: TRBD1
cdr3_nt: TGTGCCAGTAGTGACCACTGGACAGGGGGACAGCCCCAGCATTTT
cdr3_aa: CASSDHWTGGQPQHF

clone_size: -
v_call: TRBV10-1
j_call: TRBJ2-4
d_call: -
cdr3_nt: TGCGCCAGCAGTGGACTCAAAAACATTCAGTACTTC
cdr3_aa: CASSGLKNIQYF

clone_size: -
v_call: TRBV19
j_call: TRBJ1-1
d_call: -
cdr3_nt: TGTGCCAGTAGCGCTTGGGCGGGAAACACTGAAGCTTTCTTT
cdr3_aa: CASSAWAGNTEAFF

clone_size: -
v_call: TRBV15
j_call: TRBJ1-2
d_call: -
cdr3_nt: TGTGCCACCAGCAGAGGAACAGCTAACTATGGCTACACCTTC
cdr3_aa: CATSRGTANYGYTF

clone_size: -
v_call: TRBV6-1
j_call: TRBJ1-6
d_call: -
cdr3_nt: TGTGCCAGCAGTGAAGGAGGGAAGTATTCACCCCTCCACTTT
cdr3_aa: CASSEGGKYSPLHF

clone_size: few
v_call: TRBV19
j_call: TRBJ2-2
d_call: -
cdr3_nt: TGTGCCACCAGGCGGGCGCTAAACACCGGGGAGCTGTTTTTT
cdr3_aa: CATRRALNTGELFF

clone_size: -
v_call: TRBV7-9
j_call: TRBJ1-1
d_call: -
cdr3_nt: TGTGCCAGCAGCTTAGCAGGACGGCGGGCTAACACTGAAGCTTTCTTT
cdr3_aa: CASSLAGRRANTEAFF

clone_size: -
v_call: TRBV11-3
j_call: TRBJ2-7
d_call: TRBD1
cdr3_nt: TGTGCCAGCAGCTTAAACAGGGGCAACGAGCAGTACTTC
cdr3_aa: CASSLNRGNEQYF

clone_size: -
v_call: TRBV5-4
j_call: TRBJ1-2
d_call: -
cdr3_nt: TGTGCCAGCAGCTTGCCAGGTATAGGCTACACCTTC
cdr3_aa: CASSLPGIGYTF

clone_size: -
v_call: TRBV10-3
j_call: TRBJ2-5
d_call: TRBD2
cdr3_nt: TGTGCCATCAGTGAGGGGTTAAGAGGGGAGGGAGAGACCCAGTACTTC
cdr3_aa: CAISEGLRGEGETQYF

clone_size: -
v_call: TRBV5-1
j_call: TRBJ1-1
d_call: -
cdr3_nt: TGCGCCAGCAGCTTGGCCGTCGACAGACTGAACACTGAAGCTTTCTTT
cdr3_aa: CASSLAVDRLNTEAFF

clone_size: -
v_call: TRBV11-3
j_call: TRBJ2-1
d_call: TRBD1
cdr3_nt: TGTGCCAGCAGCTTAGACAGGGGGTCCTACAATGAGCAGTTCTTC
cdr3_aa: CASSLDRGSYNEQFF

clone_size: -
v_call: TRBV3-1/TRBV3-2
j_call: TRBJ1-1
d_call: -
cdr3_nt: TGTGCCAGCAGCCATCTACGGACAGCATGGGAAACTGAAGCTTTCTTT
cdr3_aa: CASSHLRTAWETEAFF

clone_size: few
v_call: TRBV19
j_call: TRBJ2-1
d_call: TRBD1
cdr3_nt: TGTGCCAGTACGAGAGGACAGGGTTACAATGAGCAGTTCTTC
cdr3_aa: CASTRGQGYNEQFF

clone_size: few
v_call: TRBV30
j_call: TRBJ1-6
d_call: -
cdr3_nt: TGTGCCTGGAATCTCAACATTTCACCCCTCCACTTT
cdr3_aa: CAWNLNISPLHF